This T cell receptor (beta chain) was obtained from a study of blood T cell repertoires in COVID-19. Study background: The United States, Italy and Spain provided the acute and convalescent COVID-19 samples. The analysed material was cDNA or gDNA that came from T cells, B-cell-depleted T cells, or PBMCs.

Per the germline V gene, CDR1 is SEHNR and CDR2 is FQNEAQ (reference sequence). Trimming cost V 5 bases and J 3 bases, with 14 bases left between them. There are 14 residues in the CDR3. How the authors handled the data: Reference gene primers were amplified, and this amplification served to estimate nucleated cell counts. The data were produced by immunoSEQ multiplex PCR, yet TCRdb's version contains in-frame clones alone and is incomplete. V, J and clone size reflect that table, while D and trimming were determined from the DNA. The sample consists of approximately 280,000 clones, roughly 85% of them appearing once.

The TCR sequence derives from a man aged 45-65 years with active or convalescent COVID-19. The sequenced sample was peripheral blood. The chain uses TRBV7-9 and TRBJ2-7, with D maybe TRBD2 (5 bases). CDR3 sequence (DNA): TGTGCCAGCAGCCCCGGACTCTCTAGCTACGAGCAGTACTTC. It specifies CASSPGLSSYEQYF.